Below, 29 T cell receptor beta chains from the same sample are listed, as sequenced in a study of blood T cells in healthy people across ages (dated by TCRdb to the mid-2010s). Library preparation was by 5' RACE. Sequencing used an Illumina HiSeq 2500. A second PCR of about 6 to 11 cycles was performed with a sample-barcoded 5' primer and a J-beta primer mix. TCRdb applied fastp at Q25 and MiXCR to the public reads, then kept only in-frame beta chains. One record per CDR3 amino acid sequence lists the most common genes and DNA. The sample table lists about 1.1 million distinct CDR3 sequences, 35% to 40% of them with a count of one. The biggest ten clones account for around 12% of the sample. The sequenced sample was blood. Receptors originate from a man between 18 and 29 years old in good health.

The chain uses TRBV6-5 and TRBJ2-3, with 14 bases identical to TRBD2. The V and J ends lost 11 bases and 6 bases, in that order; junction bases with no gene match: 4. Germline assignment: CDR1 MNHEY and CDR2 SVGAGI. This CDR3 spans 13 amino acids. The CDR3 DNA sequence: TGTGCCTCAAGGACTAGCGGGGGGGATACGCAGTATTTT. This encodes CASRTSGGDTQYF.

This CDR3 is CSAPRSSFQVTDTQYF. The CDR3, as DNA: TGCAGTGCTCCCCGGAGTTCCTTTCAAGTGACAGATACGCAGTATTTT. The chain has TRBV20-1 and TRBJ2-3; D is undetermined. The CDR3 extends over 16 amino acids. The germline V gene encodes CDR1 DFQATT and CDR2 SNEGSKA (reference sequence). Trimming left V 5 bases short and J 3 bases short, with 21 bases between.

The rearrangement uses TRBV6-5 and TRBJ1-6, with D unresolved. The germline CDR1 and CDR2 sequences are MNHEY and SVGAGI. This CDR3 has 15 amino acids. Deletions cut 0 bases from V and 6 bases from J, with 9 bases between. The DNA of the CDR3 is TGTGCCAGCAGTTACTCAGGCCTCGCTAATTCACCCCTCCACTTT. Translating it yields CASSYSGLANSPLHF.

The chain joins TRBV5-5 to TRBJ2-1, with D hard to call. Between the trimmed V and J ends, which lost 9 bases and 0 bases, there was a span of 13 bases. The CDR3 sequence is 14 residues long. The germline V gene encodes CDR1 SGHKS and CDR2 YYEKEE (reference sequence). The chain's CDR3 is CATKVLSSYNEQFF. DNA of the CDR3: TGTGCCACCAAGGTGCTCAGCTCCTACAATGAGCAGTTCTTC.

This sequence joins TRBV6-6 and TRBJ2-5, with 7 positions matching TRBD1. CDR3 length: 13 residues. Germline CDR1 reads MNHNY; CDR2 reads SVGAGI (reference sequence). V shed 2 bases, J shed 11 bases, and the junction held 8 bases outside the gene matches. The CDR3 protein is CASSYNRGWEQYF. In DNA form, the CDR3 reads TGTGCCAGCAGTTACAACAGGGGATGGGAGCAGTACTTC.

The chain couples TRBV3-1 to TRBJ1-5; D might be TRBD1 (5 bases). V shed 0 bases and J shed 6 bases, with 9 bases lying between them. This CDR3 region has 14 residues. The germline CDR1 and CDR2 sequences are LGHDT and YNNKEL (reference sequence). CDR3 region: CASSQDPGIQPQHF. In DNA form, the CDR3 reads TGTGCCAGCAGCCAAGATCCAGGGATTCAGCCCCAGCATTTT.

This clonotype was picked up many times. The genes are TRBV20-1 and TRBJ2-1, with 9 bases identical to TRBD1. The V segment lost 1 base and the J segment 10 bases; nucleotides outside the gene matches: 8. CDR3 length equals 14 residues. The germline V gene has CDR1 DFQATT and CDR2 SNEGSKA (reference sequence). CDR3 coding DNA: TGCAGTGCTAGAGCAAACAGGGGGCAAGGGGAGCAGTTCTTC. It yields the protein CSARANRGQGEQFF.

This clonotype occurred a few times. This chain links TRBV11-2 with TRBJ2-5; tentatively, D is TRBD2 (6 bases). This CDR3 is 14 amino acids long. Germline-derived CDR1 and CDR2 are SGHAT and FQNNGV. V was trimmed by 8 bases and J by 6 bases, leaving 19 bases between them. The CDR3 region has the DNA TGTGCCAGCTTAGCAGAGGCTAGCGTAAAGACCCAGTACTTC. Protein product: CASLAEASVKTQYF.

This chain joins TRBV13 and TRBJ1-1, with D unresolved. The CDR3 is 15 amino acids. V was clipped by 3 bases and J by 8 bases, with 19 bases between them. Per germline, CDR1 PRHDT and CDR2 FYEKMQ (reference sequence). CDR3 sequence (DNA): TGTGCCAGCAGCTTTGCCTCCGGCATCCCCCGGGAAGCTTTCTTT. It yields the protein CASSFASGIPREAFF.

This clonotype was counted only a few times. The chain links TRBV5-5 to TRBJ1-2; 9 positions match TRBD1. Germline V gene sequence: CDR1 SGHKS, CDR2 YYEKEE (reference sequence). V was pared by 3 bases and J by 2 bases, with 8 bases of the junction left unmatched. The CDR3 is 16 residues long. CDR3 DNA sequence: TGTGCCAGCAGCTCCTCTTACAGGGGGCGAAACTATGGCTACACCTTC. Translating gives CASSSSYRGRNYGYTF.

This sequence joins TRBV9 and TRBJ2-1; 11 positions match TRBD2. Germline CDR1 and CDR2: SGDLS and YYNGEE. The V gene end was trimmed by 3 bases and the J gene end by 3 bases; junction bases not matched to a gene: 5. The CDR3 sequence is 16 residues long. CDR3 in DNA: TGTGCCAGCAGCGCACATCTAGCGGGGGGCTACAATGAGCAGTTCTTC. Protein product: CASSAHLAGGYNEQFF.

A single count supports this clonotype. The chain joins TRBV12-3 or TRBV12-4 to TRBJ1-5; D ambiguous. The V and J ends lost 3 bases and 7 bases respectively, with 7 bases between them. CDR3 size: 12 residues. CDR3 nucleotide sequence: TGTGCCAGCAGTTTTCGGGAACAGCCCCAGCATTTT. It specifies CASSFREQPQHF.

This rearrangement joins TRBV7-9 to TRBJ1-1; 8 bases are shared with TRBD1. Germline V CDR1 and CDR2: SEHNR, FQNEAQ (reference sequence). The CDR3 loop spans 15 amino acids. Unmatched junction bases numbered 9, after V lost 3 bases and J lost 6 bases. The CDR3 protein is CASSLRDRRDAEAFF. DNA for the CDR3: TGTGCCAGCAGCTTGAGGGACAGGCGAGACGCTGAAGCTTTCTTT.

This chain joins TRBV10-3 and TRBJ2-1, with 10 nucleotides matching TRBD2. Losses at the gene ends were 10 bases for V and 8 bases for J; bases not matched to a gene: 2. Looked up from germline, CDR1 is ENHRY and CDR2 is SYGVKD. The CDR3 runs 11 residues. The CDR3 reads CATGTSDEQFF. Written as DNA, the CDR3 is TGTGCCACCGGGACTAGCGATGAGCAGTTCTTC.

This clonotype was detected many times. The genes are TRBV3-1 and TRBJ2-7; D may correspond to TRBD1 or TRBD2 (5 bases each). CDR3 length: 15 amino acids. Per the germline V gene, CDR1 is LGHDT and CDR2 is YNNKEL (reference sequence). The V end was cut by 0 bases, the J end by 7 bases, with 16 bases between. DNA of the CDR3: TGTGCCAGCAGCCAAGACCGACAGAGACTACGGGAGCAGTACTTC. Translating it yields CASSQDRQRLREQYF.

This clonotype has ten or more counts. The chain links TRBV20-1 to TRBJ2-7; D is possibly TRBD1 (5 bases). The CDR3 runs to 12 residues. CDR1 and CDR2 (germline): DFQATT, SNEGSKA (reference sequence). Trimming removed 6 bases at V and 1 base at J, with 10 bases between. CDR3 residues: CSATGQSYEQYF. In DNA, the CDR3 is TGCAGTGCGACCGGACAATCCTACGAGCAGTACTTC.

This clonotype was observed a handful of times. The CDR3 nucleotides are TGTGCCAGCAGCTTAATGTGGCAGAAACAAGAGACCCAGTACTTC. It encodes CASSLMWQKQETQYF. The chain joins TRBV7-2 to TRBJ2-5; D gene ambiguous. The CDR3 spans 15 residues. V was shortened by 2 bases and J by 2 bases, with 12 bases between the two germline ends. Germline loops: CDR1 SGHTA, CDR2 FQGNSA.

The genes are TRBV30 and TRBJ1-2, with D perhaps matching TRBD1 (6 bases). Germline-derived CDR1 and CDR2 are GTSNPN and SVGIG (reference sequence). V lost 0 bases to trimming and J lost 2 bases, with 10 bases between them. This CDR3 has 14 amino acids. The DNA of the CDR3 is TGTGCCTGGAGTGTAAGGGGGTTAAACTATGGCTACACCTTC. Translating it yields CAWSVRGLNYGYTF.

This clonotype was seen repeatedly, ten times or more. The CDR3 protein is CASSPGQFYEQYF. CDR3 sequence (DNA): TGTGCCAGCTCACCAGGCCAGTTCTACGAGCAGTACTTC. The chain employs TRBV27 and TRBJ2-7; D is uncertain. The CDR3 length is 13 residues. V was cut by 8 bases and J by 3 bases, with 14 bases left in between. The germline gives CDR1 MNHEY, CDR2 SMNVEV (reference sequence).

V gene TRBV9 combines with J gene TRBJ1-1, with TRBD1 as a possible D gene (5 bases). The CDR3 extends over 15 amino acids. The V gene's germline CDR1 is SGDLS and CDR2 YYNGEE. Trimming shortened V by 0 bases and J by 3 bases, and 12 bases separated the two germline ends. This CDR3 reads CASSVAGTFDTEAFF. In DNA, the CDR3 is TGTGCCAGCAGCGTAGCAGGGACTTTCGACACTGAAGCTTTCTTT.

This clonotype was recorded a few times. V is TRBV27 and J is TRBJ1-2; D not certain. The CDR3 sequence is 13 residues long. The ends were cut back, 5 bases at V and 1 base at J, with 8 bases in the middle. CDR1 and CDR2 (germline): MNHEY, SMNVEV (reference sequence). Here the CDR3 DNA reads TGTGCCAGCAGTGAGATGGTTAACTATGGCTACACCTTC. It encodes CASSEMVNYGYTF.

This clonotype was counted between two and nine times. This rearrangement joins TRBV7-9 to TRBJ2-5; D might be TRBD1 or TRBD2, each matching 6 bases. CDR1 and CDR2 from the germline V gene are SEHNR and FQNEAQ (reference sequence). Trimming removed 1 base at V and 0 bases at J, with 12 bases between. CDR3 length equals 16 residues. CDR3 residues: CASSLGFGGHQETQYF. In DNA, the CDR3 is TGTGCCAGCAGCTTAGGTTTCGGGGGCCACCAAGAGACCCAGTACTTC.

The chain is built from TRBV27 and TRBJ2-1; possible D gene TRBD2, 7 bases. The V and J ends lost 6 bases and 5 bases respectively, with 17 bases between them. CDR1 and CDR2 from the germline V gene are MNHEY and SMNVEV (reference sequence). The CDR3 totals 15 residues. CDR3 bases: TGTGCCAGCAGGTCCCGGGGGGCCTACCACAATGAGCAGTTCTTC. Its protein product is CASRSRGAYHNEQFF.

This chain links TRBV2 with TRBJ1-2, with D hard to call. The germline V gene has CDR1 SNHLY and CDR2 FYNNEI. Trimming took off 4 bases at V and 5 bases at J, with 11 bases between the two ends. There are 13 residues in the CDR3. The CDR3 coding sequence is TGTGCCAGCAGTGTCCTGCTGACTTATGGCTACACCTTC. Protein sequence: CASSVLLTYGYTF.

The chain has TRBV6-5 and TRBJ2-3, with D possibly being TRBD1 or TRBD2 (5 bases each). There are 16 residues in the CDR3. CDR1 MNHEY and CDR2 SVGAGI come from the germline V gene. The V gene lost 6 bases and the J gene lost 0 bases, with 16 bases spanning the gap. CDR3 sequence (DNA): TGTGCCAGCAGAATGACCGGGACGGAGAGCACAGATACGCAGTATTTT. This sequence encodes CASRMTGTESTDTQYF.

This clonotype was detected only a few times. The chain links TRBV21-1 to TRBJ1-5. TRBV21-1 is a pseudogene segment. The CDR3 is 17 residues long. For the CDR3, the DNA is TGTGCCAGCACCACGACCCCACAGGGGCCCTCCAATCAGCCCCAGCATTTT. This encodes CASTTTPQGPSNQPQHF.

This chain links TRBV20-1 with TRBJ2-3, with 12 bases lining up with TRBD1. The germline CDR1 and CDR2 sequences are DFQATT and SNEGSKA (reference sequence). The CDR3 has 15 residues. With V trimmed by 6 bases and J by 3 bases, 7 bases remained unmatched. The CDR3 DNA reads as TGCAGTGCGAGCCCGGGACAGGGGGCAACAGATACGCAGTATTTT. Its protein is CSASPGQGATDTQYF.

The chain carries TRBV7-2 and TRBJ2-3; D remains unclear. The CDR3 runs to 15 residues. Trimming removed 0 bases from V and 2 bases from J, with 9 bases in between. From germline, CDR1 is SGHTA and CDR2 FQGNSA. The CDR3 region is CASSLAGTFTDTQYF. The CDR3 DNA sequence: TGTGCCAGCAGCTTAGCGGGTACCTTCACAGATACGCAGTATTTT.

This clonotype was detected a few times. This sequence joins TRBV7-2 and TRBJ1-5, with D hard to call. The germline V and J ends were trimmed by 6 bases and 6 bases, with 15 bases remaining between them. The CDR3 totals 14 residues. The V gene's germline CDR1 is SGHTA and CDR2 FQGNSA. Written as DNA, the CDR3 is TGTGCCAGCAGGTCCGCCCAGCCAAGTCAGCCCCAGCATTTT. Translating gives CASRSAQPSQPQHF.